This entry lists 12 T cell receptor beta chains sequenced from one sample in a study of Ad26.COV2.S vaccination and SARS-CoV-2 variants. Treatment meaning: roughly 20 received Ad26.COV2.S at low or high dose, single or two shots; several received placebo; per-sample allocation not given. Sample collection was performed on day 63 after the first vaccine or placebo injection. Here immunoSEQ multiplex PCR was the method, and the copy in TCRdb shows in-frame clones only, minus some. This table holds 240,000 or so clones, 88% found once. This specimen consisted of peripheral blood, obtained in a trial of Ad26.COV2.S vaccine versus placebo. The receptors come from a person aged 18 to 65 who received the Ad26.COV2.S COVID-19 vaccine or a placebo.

The CDR3 region is CASARDSITDTQYF. The CDR3 DNA is TGTGCCAGCGCCAGGGACAGCATAACGGATACGCAGTATTTT. J is TRBJ2-3 and V is TRBV6-4, with TRBD1 matching 7 bases. The junction had 11 bases not matched to a gene; V was cut back by 8 bases and J by 6 bases. CDR1 is MRHNA, CDR2 SNTAGT, per germline. CDR3 length equals 14 residues.

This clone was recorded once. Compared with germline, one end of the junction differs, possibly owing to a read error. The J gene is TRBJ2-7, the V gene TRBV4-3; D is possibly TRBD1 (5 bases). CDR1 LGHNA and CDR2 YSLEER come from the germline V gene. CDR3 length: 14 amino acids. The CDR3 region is CASSQDRQGYVQYF. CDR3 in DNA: TGCGCCAGCAGCCAAGATCGGCAGGGTTACGTGCAGTACTTC.

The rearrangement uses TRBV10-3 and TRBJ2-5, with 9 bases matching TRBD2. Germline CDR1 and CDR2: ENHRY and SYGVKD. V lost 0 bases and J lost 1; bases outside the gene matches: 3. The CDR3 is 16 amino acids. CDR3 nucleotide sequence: TGTGCCATCAGTGAGTCGCGAGCGGGGGGCCAAGAGACCCAGTACTTC. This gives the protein CAISESRAGGQETQYF.

Here the CDR3 DNA reads TGTGCCAGCAGTCTCGGACTAGCGTGGGAGCAGTACTTC. As protein: CASSLGLAWEQYF. The chain uses TRBV12-3 or TRBV12-4 and TRBJ2-7; TRBD2 agrees at 9 bases. Losses at the gene ends were 5 bases for V and 7 bases for J; bases not matched to a gene: 6. This CDR3 is built from 13 residues.

The CDR3: CASSVGLNRGQGMEKLFF. As DNA, the CDR3 is TGTGCCAGCAGCGTTGGGCTGAACCGGGGCCAAGGGATGGAAAAACTGTTTTTT. This chain links TRBV9 with TRBJ1-4, with D maybe TRBD1 (5 bases). CDR1 and CDR2 from the germline V gene are SGDLS and YYNGEE. Trimming took 2 bases from V and 8 from J, leaving 25 bases between them. This CDR3 is 18 amino acids long.

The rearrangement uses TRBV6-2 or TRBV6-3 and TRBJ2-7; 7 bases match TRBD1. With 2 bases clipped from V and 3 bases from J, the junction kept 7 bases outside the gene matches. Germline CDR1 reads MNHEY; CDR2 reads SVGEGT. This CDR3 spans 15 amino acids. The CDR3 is CASSYDGTEFYEQYF. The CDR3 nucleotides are TGTGCCAGCAGTTACGACGGGACAGAATTCTACGAGCAGTACTTC.

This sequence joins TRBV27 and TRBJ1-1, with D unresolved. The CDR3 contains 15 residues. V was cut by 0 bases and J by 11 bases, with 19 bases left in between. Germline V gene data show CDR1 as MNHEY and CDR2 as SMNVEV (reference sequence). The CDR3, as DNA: TGTGCCAGCAGTTTATCGCGGACCCCTATCCTGCTCGCTTTCTTT. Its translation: CASSLSRTPILLAFF.

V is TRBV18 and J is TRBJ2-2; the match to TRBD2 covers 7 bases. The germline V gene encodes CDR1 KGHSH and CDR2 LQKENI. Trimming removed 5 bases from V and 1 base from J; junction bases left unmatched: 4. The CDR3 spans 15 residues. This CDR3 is CASSTGLLNTGELFF. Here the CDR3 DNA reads TGTGCCAGCTCAACGGGACTATTGAACACCGGGGAGCTGTTTTTT.

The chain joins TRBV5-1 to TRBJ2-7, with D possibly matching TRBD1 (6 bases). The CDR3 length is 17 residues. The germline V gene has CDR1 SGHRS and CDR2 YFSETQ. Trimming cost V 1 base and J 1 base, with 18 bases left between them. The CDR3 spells CASSLSFAGVPSYEQYF. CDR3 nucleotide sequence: TGCGCCAGCAGCTTGTCTTTTGCAGGGGTTCCATCCTACGAGCAGTACTTC. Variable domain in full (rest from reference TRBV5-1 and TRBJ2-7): KAGVTQTPRYLIKTRGQQVTLSCSPISGHRSVSWYQQTPGQGLQFLFEYFSETQRNKGNFPGRFSGRQFSNSRSEMNVSTLELGDSALYLCASSLSFAGVPSYEQYFGPGTRLTVT.

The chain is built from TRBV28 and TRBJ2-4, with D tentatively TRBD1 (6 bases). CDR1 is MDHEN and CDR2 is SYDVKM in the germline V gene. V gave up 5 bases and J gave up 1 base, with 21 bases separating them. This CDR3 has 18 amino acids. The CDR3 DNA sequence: TGTGCCAGCAGTCCCCTGGCAGGGGAGAAAAAGGCCAAAAACATTCAGTACTTC. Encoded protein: CASSPLAGEKKAKNIQYF.

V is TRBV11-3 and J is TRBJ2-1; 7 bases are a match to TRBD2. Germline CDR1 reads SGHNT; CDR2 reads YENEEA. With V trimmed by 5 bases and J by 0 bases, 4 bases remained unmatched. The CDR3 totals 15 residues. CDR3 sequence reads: CASSPGTNSYNEQFF. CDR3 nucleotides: TGTGCCAGCAGCCCCGGGACTAACTCCTACAATGAGCAGTTCTTC. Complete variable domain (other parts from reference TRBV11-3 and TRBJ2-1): EAGVVQSPRYKIIEKKQPVAFWCNPISGHNTLYWYLQNLGQGPELLIRYENEEAVDDSQLPKDRFSAERLKGVDSTLKIQPAELGDSAVYLCASSPGTNSYNEQFFGPGTRLTVL.

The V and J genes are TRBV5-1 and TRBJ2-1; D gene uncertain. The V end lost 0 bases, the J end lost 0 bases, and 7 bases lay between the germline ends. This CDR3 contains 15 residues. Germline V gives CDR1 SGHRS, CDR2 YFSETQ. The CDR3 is CASSLGGISYNEQFF. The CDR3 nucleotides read TGCGCCAGCAGCTTGGGGGGTATCTCCTACAATGAGCAGTTCTTC.